This T cell receptor (beta chain) was recovered during a study of Tregs in tolerant kidney transplant recipients. The nonmyeloablative bone marrow transplants came from related graft donors, with transient mixed chimerism. Some clones are missing from TCRdb's copy, which holds only in-frame ones; the method was immunoSEQ multiplex PCR. This table has tens of thousands of clones, 93% appearing once. Looked up from germline, CDR1 is SNHLY and CDR2 is FYNNEI. This CDR3 contains 15 residues. Trimming removed 3 bases at V and 0 bases at J, with 9 bases between. This sequence was found in a human patient who received a combined kidney and bone marrow transplant. Some of the T cells might come from the graft donor. The sample consisted of CD4+ T cells from blood (PBMCs), taken 12 months after the transplant. The chain links TRBV2 to TRBJ2-1; D gene unclear. CDR3 in DNA: TGTGCCAGCAGTGATATTGTCAGCTCCTACAATGAGCAGTTCTTC. As protein: CASSDIVSSYNEQFF.